This T cell receptor (beta chain) stems from a study of shared clonotypes between healthy human individuals. Concerning this clone: Antigen unknown.

The CDR3 covers 15 residues. Germline V CDR1 and CDR2: MNHNY, SVGAGI (reference sequence). V trimming: 0 bases; J trimming: 5 bases; junction bases outside the gene matches: 4. Evenly divided among several immunoSEQ plates was the genomic DNA of each subset. Generated by immunoSEQ multiplex PCR, the TCRdb table keeps only in-frame clones and is missing some. This sample has around 2.3 million clones; nearly 97% occur once, and the top ten carry around 0.13%. Study conclusions and caveats: The expectation was that sequencing depth would affect clonotype sharing among donors. Around 4.7% of naive CD4 clonotypes were shared across four donors.

The V gene is TRBV6-6, the J gene TRBJ2-5; 9 bases align to TRBD1. The TCR comes from a man younger than 30 in good health. Sequencing was carried out using naive CD4+ T cells sorted from blood. Subset noted: CD45RA+ positively selected. The CDR3 DNA is TGTGCCAGCAGTTACTCGCGACAGGGGGGGGAGACCCAGTACTTC. Translation gives CASSYSRQGGETQYF.